The 3 T cell receptor beta chains given below trace back to one sample, sequenced in a study of shared clonotypes between healthy human individuals. The method was immunoSEQ multiplex PCR; TCRdb's version includes in-frame clones alone and lacks a portion of them. The sample gives roughly 770,000 clones, about 96% of which show up once; under 0.3% is in the top ten. Selected positively for CCR7 and CD45RO-negative, naive CD8 cells excluded terminally differentiated effector memory CD45RA+ cells. Input material: naive CD8+ T cells sorted from blood. These receptors were collected from a man younger than 45 in good health.

The chain uses TRBV6-6 and TRBJ2-2; possibly TRBD1 or TRBD2 for D (6 bases each). Germline CDR1 and CDR2: MNHNY and SVGAGI (reference sequence). This CDR3 is 14 amino acids long. Trimming shortened V by 2 bases and J by 6 bases, and 10 bases separated the two germline ends. CDR3 sequence: CASSYNREAGELFF. CDR3 DNA sequence: TGTGCCAGCAGTTACAACAGGGAGGCCGGGGAGCTGTTTTTT.

The chain is built from TRBV29-1 and TRBJ1-1; 7 bases match TRBD1. CDR1 is SQVTM and CDR2 is ANQGSEA in the germline V gene. Trimming cost V 1 base and J 6 bases; bases outside gene matches: 8. This CDR3 region has 14 residues. CDR3 sequence (DNA): TGCAGCGTTGAAGTCGGGACAGTGAGCCCTGAAGCTTTCTTT. Its protein product is CSVEVGTVSPEAFF.

The chain combines TRBV9 with TRBJ1-1; D is uncertain. V lost 0 bases, J lost 3 bases, and 9 bases lay in between. The germline V gene encodes CDR1 SGDLS and CDR2 YYNGEE. CDR3 length: 14 amino acids. The CDR3 is CASSVEEGYTEAFF. In DNA, the CDR3 is TGTGCCAGCAGCGTAGAAGAGGGTTACACTGAAGCTTTCTTT. The whole variable domain, remainder taken from reference TRBV9 and TRBJ1-1, is DSGVTQTPKHLITATGQRVTLRCSPRSGDLSVYWYQQSLDQGLQFLIQYYNGEERAKGNILERFSAQQFPDLHSELNLSSLELGDSALYFCASSVEEGYTEAFFGQGTRLTVV.